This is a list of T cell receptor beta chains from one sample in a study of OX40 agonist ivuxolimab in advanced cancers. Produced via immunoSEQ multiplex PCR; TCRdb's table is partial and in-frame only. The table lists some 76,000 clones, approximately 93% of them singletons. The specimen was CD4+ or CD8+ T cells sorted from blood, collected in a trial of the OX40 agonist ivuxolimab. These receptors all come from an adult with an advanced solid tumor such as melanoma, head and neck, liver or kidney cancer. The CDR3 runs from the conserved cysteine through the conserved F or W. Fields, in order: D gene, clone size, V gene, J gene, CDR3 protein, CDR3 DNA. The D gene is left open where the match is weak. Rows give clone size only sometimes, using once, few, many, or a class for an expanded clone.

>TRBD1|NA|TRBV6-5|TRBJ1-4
CASSYSQGAEKLFF
TGTGCCAGCAGTTACTCCCAGGGGGCGGAAAAACTGTTTTTT
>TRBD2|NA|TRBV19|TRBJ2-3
CASSIGLAGDTQYF
TGTGCCAGTAGTATAGGACTAGCGGGAGATACGCAGTATTTT
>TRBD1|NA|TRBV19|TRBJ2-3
CASSTPDRDQTDTQYF
TGTGCCAGTAGTACTCCGGACAGGGACCAAACAGATACGCAGTATTTT
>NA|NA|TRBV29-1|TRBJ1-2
CSVEEGQGNYGYTF
TGCAGCGTTGAAGAAGGTCAGGGCAACTATGGCTACACCTTC
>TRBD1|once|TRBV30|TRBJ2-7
CAWSRDRGYEQYF
TGTGCCTGGAGCAGGGACAGGGGCTACGAGCAGTACTTC
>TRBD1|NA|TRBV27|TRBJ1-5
CASSQDRVGQPQHF
TGTGCCAGCAGCCAGGACAGGGTGGGGCAGCCCCAGCATTTT
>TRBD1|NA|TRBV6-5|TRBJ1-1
CASRTGGRTEAFF
TGTGCCAGCAGGACAGGGGGCCGGACTGAAGCTTTCTTT
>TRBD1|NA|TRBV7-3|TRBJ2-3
CASSPGGWADTQYF
TGTGCCAGCAGCCCAGGGGGATGGGCAGATACGCAGTATTTT
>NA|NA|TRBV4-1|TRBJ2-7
CASSQAGSYEQYF
TGCGCCAGCAGCCAAGCTGGATCCTACGAGCAGTACTTC
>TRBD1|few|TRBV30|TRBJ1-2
CAWSTGGGGYTF
TGTGCCTGGAGCACAGGGGGCGGCGGCTACACCTTC
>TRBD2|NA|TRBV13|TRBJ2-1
CASSLELAGTYNEQFF
TGTGCCAGCAGCTTAGAACTAGCGGGGACCTACAATGAGCAGTTCTTC
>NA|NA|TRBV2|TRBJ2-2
CASRFGAGNTGELFF
NA
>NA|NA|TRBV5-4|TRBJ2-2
CASSLQGTGELFF
TGTGCCAGCAGCTTGCAGGGTACCGGGGAGCTGTTTTTT
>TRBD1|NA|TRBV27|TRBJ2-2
CASSYGTAPGELFF
TGTGCCAGCAGTTACGGGACAGCACCCGGGGAGCTGTTTTTT
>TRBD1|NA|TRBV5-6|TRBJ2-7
CASSLGTGPLGQYF
TGTGCCAGCAGCTTAGGGACAGGGCCGCTTGGGCAGTACTTC
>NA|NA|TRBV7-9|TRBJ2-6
CASSRLAEGTGANVLTF
TGTGCCAGCAGCCGCCTCGCCGAGGGAACTGGGGCCAACGTCCTGACTTTC
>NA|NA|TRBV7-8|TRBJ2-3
CASSPRRTDDTQYF
TGTGCCAGCAGCCCCAGACGGACAGATGATACGCAGTATTTT
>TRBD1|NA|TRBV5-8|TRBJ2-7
CASSVQGAHEQYF
TGTGCCAGCAGCGTACAGGGGGCCCACGAGCAGTACTTC
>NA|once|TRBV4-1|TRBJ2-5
CASSQKRGIQETQYF
TGCGCCAGCAGCCAAAAGAGGGGGATTCAAGAGACCCAGTACTTC
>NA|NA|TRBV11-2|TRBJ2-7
CASSSQLYEQYF
TGTGCCAGCAGCTCACAGCTCTACGAGCAGTACTTC
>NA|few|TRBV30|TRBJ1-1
CAWGRPTLFPQAFF
TGTGCCTGGGGAAGACCCACACTGTTCCCTCAAGCTTTCTTT
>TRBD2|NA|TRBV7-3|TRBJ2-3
CASSSGVSGRSASTDTQYF
TGTGCCAGCAGCTCGGGGGTTAGCGGGAGGTCAGCTAGCACAGATACGCAGTATTTT
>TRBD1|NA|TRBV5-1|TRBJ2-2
CASSFSTGESGELFF
TGCGCCAGCAGCTTTTCGACAGGGGAGTCCGGGGAGCTGTTTTTT
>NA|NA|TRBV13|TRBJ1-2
CASSLGKGMAYGYTF
TGTGCCAGCAGCTTAGGCAAGGGGATGGCCTATGGCTACACCTTC
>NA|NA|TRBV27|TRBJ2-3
CASSWEGGNTDTQYF
TGTGCCAGCAGTTGGGAGGGGGGCAACACAGATACGCAGTATTTT
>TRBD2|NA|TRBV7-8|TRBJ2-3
CASSFLAESTDTQYF
TGTGCCAGCAGCTTCCTAGCGGAAAGCACAGATACGCAGTATTTT
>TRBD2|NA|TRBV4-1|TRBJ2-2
CASSHALPSGANTGELFF
TGCGCCAGCAGCCATGCTTTGCCTAGCGGGGCGAACACCGGGGAGCTGTTTTTT
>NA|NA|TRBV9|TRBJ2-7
CASSAGLFPYEQYF
TGTGCCAGCAGCGCGGGACTGTTTCCCTACGAGCAGTACTTC
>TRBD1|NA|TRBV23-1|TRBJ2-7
CASSQKGTGYEQYF
TGCGCCAGCAGTCAGAAGGGGACAGGCTACGAGCAGTACTTC
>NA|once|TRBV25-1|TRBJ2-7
CASSEVLGYEQYF
TGTGCCAGCAGTGAAGTCCTGGGCTACGAGCAGTACTTC
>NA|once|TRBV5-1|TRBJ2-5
CASSLVRGQETQYF
TGCGCCAGCAGCTTGGTGAGGGGGCAAGAGACCCAGTACTTC
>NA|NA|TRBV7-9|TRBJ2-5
CASSTTSEQETQYF
TGTGCCAGCAGCACGACCTCAGAACAAGAGACCCAGTACTTC
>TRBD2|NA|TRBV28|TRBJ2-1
CASSPPYMRGGRLREQFF
TGTGCCAGCAGTCCACCCTATATGCGGGGGGGCCGGTTACGGGAGCAGTTCTTC
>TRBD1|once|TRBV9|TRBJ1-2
CASSVGQEYYGYTF
TGTGCCAGCAGCGTGGGACAGGAGTACTATGGCTACACCTTC
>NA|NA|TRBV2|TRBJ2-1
CASSHRTVYNEQFF
TGTGCCAGCAGTCATAGGACAGTCTACAATGAGCAGTTCTTC
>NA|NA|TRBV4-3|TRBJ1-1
CASSQDHRVNTEAFF
TGCGCCAGCAGCCAAGATCATCGGGTGAACACTGAAGCTTTCTTT
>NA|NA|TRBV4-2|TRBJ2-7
CASSQAPGDPNEQYF
TGTGCCAGCAGCCAGGCTCCCGGGGACCCCAACGAGCAGTACTTC
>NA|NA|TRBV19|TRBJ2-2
CASSIAGPGELFF
TGTGCCAGTAGTATAGCGGGACCCGGGGAGCTGTTTTTT
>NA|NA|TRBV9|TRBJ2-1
CASSVLSGGDYNEQFF
TGTGCCAGCAGCGTACTGTCCGGGGGCGATTACAATGAGCAGTTCTTC
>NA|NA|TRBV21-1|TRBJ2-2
CASLQGIAGELFF
TGTGCCAGTCTACAGGGAATCGCCGGGGAGCTGTTTTTT
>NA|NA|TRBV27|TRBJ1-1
CASKSRTANTEAFF
TGTGCCAGCAAATCTAGGACGGCAAACACTGAAGCTTTCTTT
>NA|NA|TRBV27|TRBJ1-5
CASASGDSNQPQHF
TGTGCCAGCGCCTCTGGAGATAGCAATCAGCCCCAGCATTTT
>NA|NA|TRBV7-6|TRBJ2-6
CASSSELGSNVLTF
TGTGCCAGCAGCTCAGAGCTGGGGTCCAACGTCCTGACTTTC
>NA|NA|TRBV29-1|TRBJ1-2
CSVEGREKNYGYTF
TGCAGCGTTGAAGGACGGGAGAAGAACTATGGCTACACCTTC
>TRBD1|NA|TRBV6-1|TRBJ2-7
CASRTDRGDYEQYF
TGTGCCAGCAGAACGGACAGGGGGGACTACGAGCAGTACTTC
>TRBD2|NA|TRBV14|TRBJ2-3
CASSRLANLTDTQYF
TGTGCCAGCAGCCGACTAGCGAACCTCACAGATACGCAGTATTTT
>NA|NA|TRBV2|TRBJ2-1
CASSASPLGEPYNEQFF
TGTGCCAGCAGTGCCTCTCCCTTAGGGGAGCCCTACAATGAGCAGTTCTTC
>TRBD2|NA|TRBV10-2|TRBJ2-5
CASSDFRRPGGGVDQYF
TGCGCCAGCAGTGACTTTCGAAGGCCCGGGGGGGGAGTAGACCAGTACTTC
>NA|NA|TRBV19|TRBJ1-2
CASSIVSSGGGGYTF
TGTGCCAGTAGTATAGTTTCGTCCGGGGGCGGTGGCTACACCTTC
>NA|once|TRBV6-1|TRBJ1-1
CASPRTELSTEAFF
TGTGCCAGCCCCAGGACAGAATTAAGCACTGAAGCTTTCTTT
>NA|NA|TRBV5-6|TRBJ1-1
CASSWGYGNTEAFF
TGTGCCAGCAGCTGGGGGTACGGGAACACTGAAGCTTTCTTT
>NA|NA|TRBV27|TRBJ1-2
CASRGRRARGISNYGYTF
TGTGCCAGCAGGGGACGTCGAGCTCGTGGTATTTCTAACTATGGCTACACCTTC
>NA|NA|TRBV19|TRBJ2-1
CASTLGQSSYNEQFF
TGTGCCAGTACTTTAGGACAGAGCTCCTACAATGAGCAGTTCTTC